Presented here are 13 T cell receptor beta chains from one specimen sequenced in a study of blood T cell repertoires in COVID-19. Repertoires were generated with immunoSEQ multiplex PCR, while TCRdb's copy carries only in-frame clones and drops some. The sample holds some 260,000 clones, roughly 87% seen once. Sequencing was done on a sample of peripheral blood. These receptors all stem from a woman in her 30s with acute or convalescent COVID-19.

The CDR3 protein is CASSRLDTDTQYF. The CDR3 region has the DNA TGTGCCAGCAGTCGACTAGACACAGATACGCAGTATTTT. This chain joins TRBV7-3 and TRBJ2-3, with TRBD2 as a possible D gene (6 bases). The V gene lost 6 bases and the J gene lost 2 bases, with 9 bases spanning the gap. Germline-derived CDR1 and CDR2 are SGHTA and FQGTGA. This CDR3 has 13 residues.

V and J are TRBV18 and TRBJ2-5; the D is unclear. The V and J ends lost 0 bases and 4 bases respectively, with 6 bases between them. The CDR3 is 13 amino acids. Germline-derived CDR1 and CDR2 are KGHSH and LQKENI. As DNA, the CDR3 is TGTGCCAGCTCACCACCGGCAAGAGAGACCCAGTACTTC. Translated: CASSPPARETQYF.

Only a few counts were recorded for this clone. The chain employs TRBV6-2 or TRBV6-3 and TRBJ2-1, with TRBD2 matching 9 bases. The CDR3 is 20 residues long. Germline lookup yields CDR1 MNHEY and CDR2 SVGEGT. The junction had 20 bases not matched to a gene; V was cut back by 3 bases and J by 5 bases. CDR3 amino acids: CASSYNQLMEAGGTHNEQFF. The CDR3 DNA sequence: TGTGCCAGCAGTTATAATCAGTTGATGGAGGCGGGAGGGACCCACAATGAGCAGTTCTTC.

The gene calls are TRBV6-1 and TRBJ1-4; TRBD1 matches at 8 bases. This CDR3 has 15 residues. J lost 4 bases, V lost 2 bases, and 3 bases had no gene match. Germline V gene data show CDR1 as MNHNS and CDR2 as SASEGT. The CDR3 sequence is CASSESTGVNEKLFF. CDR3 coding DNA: TGTGCCAGCAGTGAATCGACAGGGGTTAATGAAAAACTGTTTTTT.

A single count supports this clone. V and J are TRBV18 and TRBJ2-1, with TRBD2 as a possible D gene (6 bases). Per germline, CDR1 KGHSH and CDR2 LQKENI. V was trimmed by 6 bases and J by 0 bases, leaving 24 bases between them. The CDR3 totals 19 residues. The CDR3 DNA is TGTGCCAGCTCCCTCGGTCCCCATGGGGGGTCTAGCTCCTACAATGAGCAGTTCTTC. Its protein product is CASSLGPHGGSSSYNEQFF.

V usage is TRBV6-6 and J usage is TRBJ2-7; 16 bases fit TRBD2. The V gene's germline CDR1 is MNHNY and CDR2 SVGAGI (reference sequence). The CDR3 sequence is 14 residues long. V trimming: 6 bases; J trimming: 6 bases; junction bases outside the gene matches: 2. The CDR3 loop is CASRGTSGRGEQYF. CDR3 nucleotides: TGTGCCAGCAGGGGGACTAGCGGGAGGGGCGAGCAGTACTTC.

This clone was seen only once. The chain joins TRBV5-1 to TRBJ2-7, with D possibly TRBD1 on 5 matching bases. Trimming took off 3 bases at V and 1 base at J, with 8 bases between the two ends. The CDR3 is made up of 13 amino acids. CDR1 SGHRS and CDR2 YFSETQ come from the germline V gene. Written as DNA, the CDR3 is TGCGCCAGCAGCTGGACACCTTCCTACGAGCAGTACTTC. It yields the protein CASSWTPSYEQYF.

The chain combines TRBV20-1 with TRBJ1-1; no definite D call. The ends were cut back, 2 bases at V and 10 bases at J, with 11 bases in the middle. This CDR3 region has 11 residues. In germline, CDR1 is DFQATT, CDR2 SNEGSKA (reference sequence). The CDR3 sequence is CSARSGKGAFF. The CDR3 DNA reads TGCAGTGCTAGAAGCGGGAAGGGAGCTTTCTTT.

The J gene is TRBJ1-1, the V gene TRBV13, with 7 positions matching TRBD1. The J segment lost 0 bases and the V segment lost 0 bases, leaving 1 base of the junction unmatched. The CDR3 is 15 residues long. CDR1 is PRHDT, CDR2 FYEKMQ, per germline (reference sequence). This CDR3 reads CASSLGTGLNTEAFF. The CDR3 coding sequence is TGTGCCAGCAGCTTAGGGACAGGGTTGAACACTGAAGCTTTCTTT.

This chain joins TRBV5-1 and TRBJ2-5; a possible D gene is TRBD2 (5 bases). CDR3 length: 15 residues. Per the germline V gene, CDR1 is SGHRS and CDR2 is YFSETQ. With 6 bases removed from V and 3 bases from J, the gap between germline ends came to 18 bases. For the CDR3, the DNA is TGCGCCAGCACCGAGGGCGGACGGAAGGAAGAGACCCAGTACTTC. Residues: CASTEGGRKEETQYF. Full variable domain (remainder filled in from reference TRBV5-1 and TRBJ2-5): KAGVTQTPRYLIKTRGQQVTLSCSPISGHRSVSWYQQTPGQGLQFLFEYFSETQRNKGNFPGRFSGRQFSNSRSEMNVSTLELGDSALYLCASTEGGRKEETQYFGPGTRLLVL.

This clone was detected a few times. DNA of the CDR3: TGTGCCAGCAGGGCCCGCCAGGCCAACGTCCTGACTTTC. Translating gives CASRARQANVLTF. This chain connects TRBV3-1 (or the pseudogene TRBV3-2) to TRBJ2-6; D is uncertain. Germline V gene data show CDR1 as LGHDT and CDR2 as YNNKEL (reference sequence). The CDR3 runs 13 residues. The germline V and J ends were trimmed by 6 bases and 6 bases, with 9 bases remaining between them.

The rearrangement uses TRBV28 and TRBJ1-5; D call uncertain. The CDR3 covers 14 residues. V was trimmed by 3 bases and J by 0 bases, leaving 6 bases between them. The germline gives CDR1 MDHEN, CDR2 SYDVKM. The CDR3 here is CASSFMYSNQPQHF. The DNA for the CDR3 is TGTGCCAGCAGTTTTATGTATAGCAATCAGCCCCAGCATTTT.

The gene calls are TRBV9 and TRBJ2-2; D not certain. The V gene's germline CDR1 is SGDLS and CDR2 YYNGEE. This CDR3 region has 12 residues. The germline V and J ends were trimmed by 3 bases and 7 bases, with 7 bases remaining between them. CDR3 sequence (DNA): TGTGCCAGCAGCGCCCCCTTCGGGGAGCTGTTTTTT. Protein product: CASSAPFGELFF.